This TCR beta chain was documented in a study of T cells in localized non-small cell lung cancer. Whole-study findings and limits: Turning up in adjacent lung were a median roughly 60 of the top 100 tumor clones.

Of note for this clone: Its antigen is unknown.

Sequencing used immunoSEQ multiplex PCR; TCRdb keeps in-frame clones, though not all of them. The repertoire consists of fewer than 3,000 clones, with roughly 30% occurring once and the leading ten covering about 14%. CDR3 length equals 17 residues. The sequencing used lung tumor tissue, collected before any cancer treatment. The receptor's source is a man between 40 and 70 years old with stage II lung adenocarcinoma. The chain links TRBV1 to TRBJ1-1; TRBD1 is taken as the D call from the table, unchecked against the DNA. TRBV1 is assigned pseudogene status. The CDR3 region is CTSSQPTPGARGTEAFF. The CDR3 coding sequence is TGCACCAGCAGCCAACCTACTCCAGGGGCCCGGGGCACTGAAGCTTTCTTT.